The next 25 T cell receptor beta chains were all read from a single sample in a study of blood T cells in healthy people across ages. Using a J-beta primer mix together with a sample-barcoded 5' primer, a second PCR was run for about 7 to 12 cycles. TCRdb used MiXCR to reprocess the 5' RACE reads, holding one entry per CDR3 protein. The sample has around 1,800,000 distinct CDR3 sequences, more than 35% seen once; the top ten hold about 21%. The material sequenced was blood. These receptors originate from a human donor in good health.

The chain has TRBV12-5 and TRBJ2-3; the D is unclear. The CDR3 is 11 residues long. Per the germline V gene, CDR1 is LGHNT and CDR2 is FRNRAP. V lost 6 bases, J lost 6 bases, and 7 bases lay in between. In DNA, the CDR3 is TGTGCTAGTGGGGTTTCGGATACGCAGTATTTT. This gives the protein CASGVSDTQYF.

In DNA form, the CDR3 reads TGTGCCAGCAGCTTAATGGTCAGGGGGCTCTCACGTAGGAGAGAGACCCAGTACTTC. It encodes CASSLMVRGLSRRRETQYF. V is TRBV7-2 and J is TRBJ2-5; 8 bases are shared with TRBD1. The germline V gene has CDR1 SGHTA and CDR2 FQGNSA. The CDR3 spans 19 residues. V lost 2 bases and J lost 4; bases outside the gene matches: 18.

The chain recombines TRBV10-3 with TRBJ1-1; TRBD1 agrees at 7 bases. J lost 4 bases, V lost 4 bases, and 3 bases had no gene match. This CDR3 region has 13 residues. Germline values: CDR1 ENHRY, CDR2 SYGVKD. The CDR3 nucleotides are TGTGCCATCAGTGCTTCAGGGGGCACTGAAGCTTTCTTT. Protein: CAISASGGTEAFF.

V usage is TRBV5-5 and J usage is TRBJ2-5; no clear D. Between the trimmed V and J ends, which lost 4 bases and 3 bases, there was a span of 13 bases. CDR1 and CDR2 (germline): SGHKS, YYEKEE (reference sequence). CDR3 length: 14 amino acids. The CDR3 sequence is CASSPPCGEETQYF. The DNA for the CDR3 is TGTGCCAGCAGCCCCCCGTGTGGCGAAGAGACCCAGTACTTC.

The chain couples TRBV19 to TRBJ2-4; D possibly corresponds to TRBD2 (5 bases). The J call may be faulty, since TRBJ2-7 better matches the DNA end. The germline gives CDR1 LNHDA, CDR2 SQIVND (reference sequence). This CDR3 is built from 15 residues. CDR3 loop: CASSPSRNIIYEQYF. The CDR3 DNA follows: TGTGCCAGCTCCCCTAGCAGGAATATTATCTACGAGCAGTACTTC.

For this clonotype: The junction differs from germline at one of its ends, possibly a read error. As DNA, the CDR3 is TGCAGTGCTATAGATGTAAGCTCTGGGGCCAACGTCCGGACTTTC. As protein: CSAIDVSSGANVRTF. The chain combines TRBV20-1 with TRBJ2-6, with a tentative D call TRBD1 (5 bases). The germline V gene encodes CDR1 DFQATT and CDR2 SNEGSKA (reference sequence). This CDR3 region has 15 residues.

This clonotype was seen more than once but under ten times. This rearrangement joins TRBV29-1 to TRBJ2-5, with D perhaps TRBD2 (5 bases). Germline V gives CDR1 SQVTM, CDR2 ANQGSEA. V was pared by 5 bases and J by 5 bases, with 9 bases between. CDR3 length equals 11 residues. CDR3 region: CSVLGAETQYF. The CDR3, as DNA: TGCAGCGTTTTGGGAGCGGAGACCCAGTACTTC.

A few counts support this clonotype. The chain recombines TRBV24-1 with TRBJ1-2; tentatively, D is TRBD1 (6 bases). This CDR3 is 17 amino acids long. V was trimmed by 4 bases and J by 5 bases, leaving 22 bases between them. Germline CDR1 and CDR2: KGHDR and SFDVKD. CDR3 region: CATSDNRVASGGYGYTF. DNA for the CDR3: TGTGCCACCAGTGACAACAGGGTGGCCTCCGGGGGGTATGGCTACACCTTC.

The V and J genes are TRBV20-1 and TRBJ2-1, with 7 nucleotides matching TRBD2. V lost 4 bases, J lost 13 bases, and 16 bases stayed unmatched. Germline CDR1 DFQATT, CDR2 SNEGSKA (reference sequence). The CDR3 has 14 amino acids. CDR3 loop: CSAIKGSGEETQFF. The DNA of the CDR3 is TGCAGTGCTATTAAAGGAAGCGGGGAAGAGACCCAGTTCTTC.

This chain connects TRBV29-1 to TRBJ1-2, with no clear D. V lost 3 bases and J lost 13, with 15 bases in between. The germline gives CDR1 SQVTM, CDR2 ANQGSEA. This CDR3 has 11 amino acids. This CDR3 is CSVDIGVFGTF. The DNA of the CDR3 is TGCAGCGTTGATATCGGAGTTTTCGGCACCTTC. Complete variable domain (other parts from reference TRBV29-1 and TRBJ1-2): SAVISQKPSRDICQRGTSLTIQCQVDSQVTMMFWYRQQPGQSLTLIATANQGSEATYESGFVIDKFPISRPNLTFSTLTVSNMSPEDSSIYLCSVDIGVFGTFGSGTRLTVV.

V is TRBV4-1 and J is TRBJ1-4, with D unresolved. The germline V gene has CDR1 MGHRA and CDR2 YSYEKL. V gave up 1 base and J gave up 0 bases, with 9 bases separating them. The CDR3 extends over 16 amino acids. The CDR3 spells CASSQVNRATNEKLFF. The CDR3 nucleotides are TGCGCCAGCAGCCAAGTAAACCGTGCAACTAATGAAAAACTGTTTTTT.

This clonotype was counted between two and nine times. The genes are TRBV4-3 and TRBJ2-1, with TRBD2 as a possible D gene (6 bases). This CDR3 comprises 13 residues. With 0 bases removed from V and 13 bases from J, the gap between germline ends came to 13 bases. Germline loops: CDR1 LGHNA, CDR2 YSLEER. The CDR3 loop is CASSQDTRETQFF. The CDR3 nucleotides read TGCGCCAGCAGCCAAGATACCCGGGAGACCCAGTTCTTC.

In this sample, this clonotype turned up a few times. As DNA, the CDR3 is TGCAGTGCTAGAGAAGCTAGGGCGATAGAGCAGTACTTC. This translates into CSAREARAIEQYF. V usage is TRBV20-1 and J usage is TRBJ2-5, with unresolved D. Trimming cost V 0 bases and J 11 bases, with 16 bases left between them. Germline CDR1 reads DFQATT; CDR2 reads SNEGSKA (reference sequence). The CDR3 totals 13 residues.

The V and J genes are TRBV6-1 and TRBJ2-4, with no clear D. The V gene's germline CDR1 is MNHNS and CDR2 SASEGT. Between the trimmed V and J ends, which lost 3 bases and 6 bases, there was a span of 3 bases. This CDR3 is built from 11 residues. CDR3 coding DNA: TGTGCCAGCAGTGAGGCAAACATTCAGTACTTC. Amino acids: CASSEANIQYF.

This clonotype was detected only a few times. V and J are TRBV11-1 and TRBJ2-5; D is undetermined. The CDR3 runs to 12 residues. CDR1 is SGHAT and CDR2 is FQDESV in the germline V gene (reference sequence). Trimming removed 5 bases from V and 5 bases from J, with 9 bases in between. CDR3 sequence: CASSHSEETQYF. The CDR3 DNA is TGTGCCAGCAGCCACAGTGAGGAGACCCAGTACTTC. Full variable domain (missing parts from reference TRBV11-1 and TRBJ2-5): EAEVAQSPRYKITEKSQAVAFWCDPISGHATLYWYRQILGQGPELLVQFQDESVVDDSQLPKDRFSAERLKGVDSTLKIQPAELGDSAMYLCASSHSEETQYFGPGTRLLVL.

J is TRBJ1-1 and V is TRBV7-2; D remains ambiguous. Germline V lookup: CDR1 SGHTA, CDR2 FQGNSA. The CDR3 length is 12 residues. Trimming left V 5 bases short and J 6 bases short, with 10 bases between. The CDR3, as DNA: TGTGCCAGCAGCCACCTATTCGCTGAAGCTTTCTTT. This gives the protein CASSHLFAEAFF. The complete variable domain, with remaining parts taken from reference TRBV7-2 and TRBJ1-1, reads GAGVSQSPSNKVTEKGKDVELRCDPISGHTALYWYRQSLGQGLEFLIYFQGNSAPDKSGLPSDRFSAERTGGSVSTLTIQRTQQEDSAVYLCASSHLFAEAFFGQGTRLTVV.

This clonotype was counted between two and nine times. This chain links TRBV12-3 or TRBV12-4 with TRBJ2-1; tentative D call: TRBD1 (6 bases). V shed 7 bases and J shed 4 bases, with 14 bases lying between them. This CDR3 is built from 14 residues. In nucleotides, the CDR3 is TGTGCCAGCAATTCAAAGAGGGGGTACAATGAGCAGTTCTTC. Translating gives CASNSKRGYNEQFF.

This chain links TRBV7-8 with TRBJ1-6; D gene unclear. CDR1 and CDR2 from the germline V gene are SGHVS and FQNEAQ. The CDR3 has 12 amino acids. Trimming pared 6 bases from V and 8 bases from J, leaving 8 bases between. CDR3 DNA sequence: TGTGCCAGCAGGCTTAGGGATTCACCCCTCCACTTT. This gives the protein CASRLRDSPLHF.

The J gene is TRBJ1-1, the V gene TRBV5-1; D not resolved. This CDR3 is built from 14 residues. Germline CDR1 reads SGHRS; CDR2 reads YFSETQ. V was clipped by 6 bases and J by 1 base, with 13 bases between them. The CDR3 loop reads CASNFELSNTEAFF. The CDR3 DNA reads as TGCGCCAGCAACTTCGAGCTATCGAACACTGAAGCTTTCTTT.

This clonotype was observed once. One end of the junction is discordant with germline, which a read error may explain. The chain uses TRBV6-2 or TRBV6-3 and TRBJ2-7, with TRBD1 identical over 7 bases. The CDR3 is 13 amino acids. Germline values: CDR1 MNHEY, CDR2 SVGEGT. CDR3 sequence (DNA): TGTGCCTGCAGTTACCTACAGGGGTACGAGCAGTACTTC. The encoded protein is CACSYLQGYEQYF.

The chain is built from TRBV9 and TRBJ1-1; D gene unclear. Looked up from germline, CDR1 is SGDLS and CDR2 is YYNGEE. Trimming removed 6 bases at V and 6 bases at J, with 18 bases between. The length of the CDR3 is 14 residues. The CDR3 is CASTDKHSGAEAFF. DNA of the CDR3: TGTGCCAGCACCGACAAGCACAGCGGTGCTGAAGCTTTCTTT.

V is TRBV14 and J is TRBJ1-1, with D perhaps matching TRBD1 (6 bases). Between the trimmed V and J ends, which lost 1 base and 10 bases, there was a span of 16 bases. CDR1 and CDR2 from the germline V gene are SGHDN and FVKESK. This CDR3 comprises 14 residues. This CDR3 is CASSQGAGQIGAFF. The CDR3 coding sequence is TGTGCCAGCAGCCAAGGAGCCGGACAGATAGGAGCTTTCTTT.

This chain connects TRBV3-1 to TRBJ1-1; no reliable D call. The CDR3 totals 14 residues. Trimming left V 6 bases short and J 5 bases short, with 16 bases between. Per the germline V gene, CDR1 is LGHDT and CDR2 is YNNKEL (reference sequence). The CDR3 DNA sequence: TGTGCCAGCAGATCTATGGGGATTGCTACTGAAGCTTTCTTT. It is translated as CASRSMGIATEAFF.

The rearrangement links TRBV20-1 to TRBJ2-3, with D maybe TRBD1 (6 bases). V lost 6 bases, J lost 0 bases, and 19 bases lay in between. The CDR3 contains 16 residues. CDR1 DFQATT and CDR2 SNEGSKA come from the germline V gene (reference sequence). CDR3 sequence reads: CSARAPGQLSTDTQYF. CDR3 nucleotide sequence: TGCAGTGCCCGCGCACCGGGACAACTTAGCACAGATACGCAGTATTTT.

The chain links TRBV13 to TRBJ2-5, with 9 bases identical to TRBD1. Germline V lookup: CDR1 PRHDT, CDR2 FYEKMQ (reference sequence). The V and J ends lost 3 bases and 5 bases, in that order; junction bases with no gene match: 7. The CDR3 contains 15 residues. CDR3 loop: CASSLYRGLRETQYF. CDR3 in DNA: TGTGCCAGCAGCTTGTACAGGGGGCTCAGGGAGACCCAGTACTTC.